These 24 T cell receptor beta chains came from one sample sequenced in a study of ipilimumab plus nivolumab after autologous stem cell transplantation. Clones were sequenced by immunoSEQ multiplex PCR, and TCRdb holds only the in-frame ones, with some missing. The sample shows under 5,000 clones, around 71% of them seen only once. Sequencing used PBMCs, obtained in a trial of ipilimumab plus nivolumab as post-transplant consolidation. These receptors came from a male donor with multiple myeloma.

V is TRBV2 and J is TRBJ1-6; a weak D match, TRBD1 (6 bases). Germline CDR1 SNHLY, CDR2 FYNNEI. The V end lost 6 bases, the J end lost 4 bases, and 19 bases lay between the germline ends. This CDR3 contains 17 residues. The CDR3 protein is CASRDTGYGGYNSPLHF. In DNA form, the CDR3 reads TGTGCCAGCAGGGACACAGGGTACGGGGGTTATAATTCACCCCTCCACTTT.

A word on this clone: The junction departs from germline at one end; a sequencing error may be responsible. The CDR3 sequence is CAISEGRELFF. DNA of the CDR3: TGTGCCATCAGTGAGGGGCGGGAACTGTTTTTT. The chain has TRBV6-1 and TRBJ1-4; D might be TRBD1 (5 bases). In germline, CDR1 is MNHNS, CDR2 SASEGT. The CDR3 is 11 amino acids.

J is TRBJ2-3 and V is TRBV5-1; weak D call: TRBD1 (5 bases). The ends were cut back, 0 bases at V and 5 bases at J, with 13 bases in the middle. Germline CDR1 is SGHRS and CDR2 is YFSETQ. CDR3 length: 15 amino acids. The CDR3 here is CASSLGPRRGDTQYF. In DNA, the CDR3 is TGCGCCAGCAGCTTGGGACCTAGAAGGGGAGATACGCAGTATTTT.

This clone has only a few counts. CDR3 amino acids: CASSYANRATEAFF. Here the CDR3 DNA reads TGTGCCAGCAGTTACGCAAACAGGGCCACTGAAGCTTTCTTT. V is TRBV6-6 and J is TRBJ1-1, with D possibly being TRBD1 (6 bases). The CDR3 covers 14 residues. V was pared by 2 bases and J by 4 bases, with 11 bases between. CDR1 MNHNY and CDR2 SVGAGI come from the germline V gene (reference sequence).

The rearrangement links TRBV18 to TRBJ2-5, with 10 bases identical to TRBD2. CDR3 size: 17 residues. V lost 3 bases and J lost 5; bases outside the gene matches: 12. CDR1 is KGHSH, CDR2 LQKENI, per germline. CDR3 coding DNA: TGTGCCAGCTCACCGGGAAGAGGGACTAGCGCTCGGGAGACCCAGTACTTC. It yields the protein CASSPGRGTSARETQYF. Together with reference TRBV18 and TRBJ2-5, the CDR3 gives the full variable domain: NAGVMQNPRHLVRRRGQEARLRCSPMKGHSHVYWYRQLPEEGLKFMVYLQKENIIDESGMPKERFSAEFPKEGPSILRIQQVVRGDSAAYFCASSPGRGTSARETQYFGPGTRLLVL.

The chain combines TRBV4-1 with TRBJ2-3; possible D gene TRBD2, 6 bases. This CDR3 has 16 residues. V lost 1 base and J lost 5, with 16 bases in between. Germline V lookup: CDR1 MGHRA, CDR2 YSYEKL. The DNA for the CDR3 is TGCGCCAGCAGCCAAGGCCGGGCGGGGTACGGAGATACGCAGTATTTT. This codes for CASSQGRAGYGDTQYF.

The count of this clone is one. The chain joins TRBV4-2 to TRBJ1-5; D unclear. CDR1 and CDR2 from the germline V gene are LGHNA and YNFKEQ. CDR3 length: 15 amino acids. Trimming stripped 4 bases from V and 10 bases from J, with 20 bases between. DNA of the CDR3: TGTGCCAGCAGCCTCCACCCGGGAAATGGGCAACCCCAGCATTTT. This encodes CASSLHPGNGQPQHF.

The chain uses TRBV25-1 and TRBJ2-2, with D perhaps matching TRBD1 (5 bases). The germline gives CDR1 MGHDK, CDR2 SYGVNS. The CDR3 totals 12 residues. Trimming cost V 6 bases and J 7 bases, with 9 bases left between them. The chain's CDR3 is CASRRTLGELFF. In DNA, the CDR3 is TGTGCCAGCAGGCGGACACTCGGGGAGCTGTTTTTT.

This chain connects TRBV5-4 to TRBJ2-7, with a tentative D call TRBD2 (7 bases). CDR1 is SGHNT and CDR2 is YYREEE in the germline V gene (reference sequence). The CDR3 sequence is 16 residues long. V was clipped by 0 bases and J by 2 bases, with 15 bases between them. The CDR3 nucleotides are TGTGCCAGCAGCTTGGAAGGGAGGGGGTTCCCCTACGAGCAGTACTTC. Amino acids: CASSLEGRGFPYEQYF.

The V and J genes are TRBV28 and TRBJ2-5, with D possibly TRBD2 on 5 matching bases. The DNA end is more similar to TRBJ2-7, so the J call may be wrong. Germline CDR1 reads MDHEN; CDR2 reads SYDVKM. The CDR3 consists of 16 residues. The CDR3 spells CASSLGLALISYEQYF. The CDR3 bases are TGTGCCAGCAGTTTAGGCCTAGCCCTAATCTCCTACGAGCAGTACTTC.

By its share, this clone is medium-sized. The rearrangement joins TRBV7-2 to TRBJ2-1, with D unclear. Trimming took 1 base from V and 8 from J, leaving 15 bases between them. The CDR3 consists of 15 residues. The germline gives CDR1 SGHTA, CDR2 FQGNSA. The CDR3 DNA reads TGTGCCAGCAGCTTAGAAAGGCTGCCTTGGGATGAGCAGTTCTTC. This sequence encodes CASSLERLPWDEQFF.

This chain links TRBV4-1 with TRBJ2-4; possibly TRBD2 for D (7 bases). Between the trimmed V and J ends, which lost 1 base and 5 bases, there was a span of 21 bases. Germline loops: CDR1 MGHRA, CDR2 YSYEKL. This CDR3 is 18 amino acids long. In nucleotides, the CDR3 is TGCGCCAGCAGCCAAGGCTCGCGGGGGCAGGGGACCCAAAACATTCAGTACTTC. Translated: CASSQGSRGQGTQNIQYF.

This chain connects TRBV7-3 to TRBJ1-3; D gene uncertain. The germline V and J ends were trimmed by 2 bases and 4 bases, with 12 bases remaining between them. The germline CDR1 and CDR2 sequences are SGHTA and FQGTGA. The CDR3 extends over 15 amino acids. Here the CDR3 reads CASSLAGSGGNTIYF. As DNA, the CDR3 is TGTGCCAGCAGCTTAGCTGGTTCGGGAGGAAACACCATATATTTT.

This clone was counted only a few times. The J gene is TRBJ2-1, the V gene TRBV6-4; D possibly matches TRBD1 or TRBD2 (6 bases each). The germline gives CDR1 MRHNA, CDR2 SNTAGT. The CDR3 has 17 amino acids. Trimming cost V 2 bases and J 4 bases, with 18 bases left between them. In nucleotides, the CDR3 is TGTGCCAGCAGTGACGTCTCAGGGGTTGCGGGGTACAATGAGCAGTTCTTC. Translating gives CASSDVSGVAGYNEQFF.

There are a few counts of this clone. V and J are TRBV9 and TRBJ2-1; D is unresolved. The CDR3 runs 12 residues. Trimming stripped 1 base from V and 6 bases from J, with 5 bases between. Germline CDR1 is SGDLS and CDR2 is YYNGEE. CDR3 protein: CASSVHANEQFF. CDR3 nucleotides: TGTGCCAGCAGCGTACACGCCAATGAGCAGTTCTTC.

V and J are TRBV6-6 and TRBJ2-5; D perhaps matches TRBD2 (7 bases). The better agreement between TRBJ2-7 and the DNA end casts doubt on the J call. The CDR3 contains 13 residues. CDR1 and CDR2 (germline): MNHNY, SVGAGI (reference sequence). CDR3 bases: TGTGCCACCTGGGGGGGCCTCAACTACGAGCAGTACTTC. Its translation: CATWGGLNYEQYF.

The chain recombines TRBV4-2 with TRBJ2-7, with TRBD2 as a possible D gene (6 bases). Trimming left V 5 bases short and J 0 bases short, with 14 bases between. Germline CDR1 and CDR2: LGHNA and YNFKEQ. The CDR3 totals 15 residues. The CDR3 DNA follows: TGTGCCAGCAGCTCGTCGGGGGTCTCCTCCTACGAGCAGTACTTC. As protein: CASSSSGVSSYEQYF.

The chain has TRBV6-5 and TRBJ1-6, with TRBD1 as a possible D gene (5 bases). This CDR3 is 12 amino acids long. With 5 bases removed from V and 14 bases from J, the gap between germline ends came to 13 bases. Germline V CDR1 and CDR2: MNHEY, SVGAGI. The CDR3 DNA is TGTGCCAGCAGTCCGGGCCGACAGTCCCTCCACTTT. Amino acids: CASSPGRQSLHF.

By sample share, this clone is medium-sized (0.01 to 0.1%). This sequence joins TRBV6-5 and TRBJ1-1, with TRBD1 as a possible D gene (6 bases). V lost 2 bases, J lost 4 bases, and 11 bases lay in between. Germline V gene lookup returns CDR1 MNHEY and CDR2 SVGAGI. This CDR3 region has 14 residues. CDR3 in amino acids: CASSYANRATEAFF. CDR3 sequence (DNA): TGTGCCAGCAGTTACGCAAACAGGGCCACTGAAGCTTTCTTT.

The gene calls are TRBV7-9 and TRBJ2-1; no reliable D call. V was shortened by 1 base and J by 11 bases, with 9 bases between the two germline ends. Germline CDR1 and CDR2: SEHNR and FQNEAQ (reference sequence). CDR3 size: 12 residues. DNA of the CDR3: TGTGCCAGCAGCTTAGTCGACACCAAGCAGTTCTTC. It codes for CASSLVDTKQFF.

V and J are TRBV18 and TRBJ2-5; D is perhaps TRBD1 (6 bases). Between the trimmed V and J ends, which lost 4 bases and 1 base, there was a span of 10 bases. CDR3 length: 14 amino acids. From germline, CDR1 is KGHSH and CDR2 LQKENI. The CDR3 loop reads CASSLGAAQETQYF. The CDR3 nucleotides are TGTGCCAGCTCACTGGGGGCGGCCCAAGAGACCCAGTACTTC.

This clone came up a few times. The V and J genes are TRBV2 and TRBJ1-6; maybe TRBD1 (6 bases). With 4 bases removed from V and 6 bases from J, the gap between germline ends came to 19 bases. CDR3 length: 17 residues. Germline values: CDR1 SNHLY, CDR2 FYNNEI. The chain's CDR3 is CASSGGVRGAFNSPLHF. Written as DNA, the CDR3 is TGTGCCAGCAGTGGCGGGGTGAGGGGGGCTTTTAATTCACCCCTCCACTTT.

This clone was detected a few times. The chain uses TRBV9 and TRBJ2-1; 10 positions agree with TRBD2. Losses at the gene ends were 2 bases for V and 10 bases for J; bases not matched to a gene: 6. CDR3 length: 14 amino acids. Looked up from germline, CDR1 is SGDLS and CDR2 is YYNGEE. CDR3 protein: CASSVVAGGWEQFF. CDR3 bases: TGTGCCAGCAGCGTGGTAGCGGGGGGCTGGGAGCAGTTCTTC.

This clone turned up a few times. The V gene is TRBV19, the J gene TRBJ2-7; D possibly corresponds to TRBD1 (6 bases). Between the trimmed V and J ends, which lost 7 bases and 4 bases, there was a span of 20 bases. The germline V gene encodes CDR1 LNHDA and CDR2 SQIVND (reference sequence). CDR3 size: 15 residues. CDR3 sequence (DNA): TGTGCCAGTAAACCACAGGGATTGGACCCGTACGAGCAGTACTTC. Its translation: CASKPQGLDPYEQYF.